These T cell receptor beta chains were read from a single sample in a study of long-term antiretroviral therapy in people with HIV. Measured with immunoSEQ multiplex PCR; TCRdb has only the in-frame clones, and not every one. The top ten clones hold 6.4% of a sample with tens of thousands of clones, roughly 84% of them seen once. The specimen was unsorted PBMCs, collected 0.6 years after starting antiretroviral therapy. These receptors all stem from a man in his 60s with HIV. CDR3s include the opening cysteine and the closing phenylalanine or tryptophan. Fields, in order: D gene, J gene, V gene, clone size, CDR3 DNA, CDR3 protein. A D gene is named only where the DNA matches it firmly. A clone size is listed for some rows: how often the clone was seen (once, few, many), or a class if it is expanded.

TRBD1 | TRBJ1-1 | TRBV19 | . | TGTGCCAGTAGTGAAAGGACAGGGACCGAAGCTTTCTTT | CASSERTGTEAFF
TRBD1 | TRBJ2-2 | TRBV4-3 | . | TGCGCCAGCAGCCACCCCACGACAGGGCGAGTCGGGGAGCTGTTTTTT | CASSHPTTGRVGELFF
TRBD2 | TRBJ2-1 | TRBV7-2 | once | TGTGCCAGCAGCTTGCCGGGACTAGCGGGTTACAATGAGCAGTTCTTC | CASSLPGLAGYNEQFF
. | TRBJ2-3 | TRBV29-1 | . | TGCAGCGTCCCGCGGCCAGGGGCGACAGATACGCAGTATTTT | CSVPRPGATDTQYF
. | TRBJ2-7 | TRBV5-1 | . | TGCGCCAGCAAAAGTAGCTGGTCAACCTACGAGCAGTACTTC | CASKSSWSTYEQYF
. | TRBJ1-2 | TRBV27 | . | TGTGCCAGCAGTCATCCCGGCTATGGCTACACCTTC | CASSHPGYGYTF
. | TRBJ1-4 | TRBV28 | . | TGTGCCAGCCAGACAACTAATGAAAAACTGTTTTTT | CASQTTNEKLFF
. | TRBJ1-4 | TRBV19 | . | TGTGCCAGCAGGGTAACTAATGAAAAACTGTTTTTT | CASRVTNEKLFF
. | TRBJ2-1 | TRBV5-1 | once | TGCGCCAGCAGTGTCGACACGAACCCCTACAATGAGCAGTTCTTC | CASSVDTNPYNEQFF
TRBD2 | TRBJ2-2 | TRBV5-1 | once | TGCGCCAGCAGCCCCGGACTAGCGTCCCACACCGGGGAGCTGTTTTTT | CASSPGLASHTGELFF
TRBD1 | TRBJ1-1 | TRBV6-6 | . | TGTGCCAGCGGTCCCGGGACAGGGGTCACAGCGAAAGCTTTCTTT | CASGPGTGVTAKAFF
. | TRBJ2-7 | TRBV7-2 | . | TGTGCCAGCAGCTTAGGGGGGGCGGGCTACGAGCAGTACTTC | CASSLGGAGYEQYF
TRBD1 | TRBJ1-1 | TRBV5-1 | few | TGCGCCAGCAGCTCGGGACAGCCTAACACTGAAGCTTTCTTT | CASSSGQPNTEAFF
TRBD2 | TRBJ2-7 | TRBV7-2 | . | TGTGCCAGCAGCTTCGGACTAGCGGGGGGACGGAGCTCCTACGAGCAGTACTTC | CASSFGLAGGRSSYEQYF
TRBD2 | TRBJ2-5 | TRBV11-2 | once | TGTGCCAGTCGACTAGCGGGAGCAGAGACCCAGTACTTC | CASRLAGAETQYF
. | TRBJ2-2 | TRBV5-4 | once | TGTGCCAGCAGCTTGGACAGACCTAGCACCGGGGAGCTGTTTTTT | CASSLDRPSTGELFF
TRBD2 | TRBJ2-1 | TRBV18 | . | TGTGCCAGCTCACAACTAGCGGGGACCTACAATGAGCAGTTCTTC | CASSQLAGTYNEQFF
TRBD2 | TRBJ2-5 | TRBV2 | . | TGTGCCAGCAGTGATCCAGCGGGGGTCGAGACCCAGTACTTC | CASSDPAGVETQYF
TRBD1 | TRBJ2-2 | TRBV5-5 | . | TGTGCCAGCAGCTTGGGAGTGACAGGGGTGGCCGGGGAGCTGTTTTTT | CASSLGVTGVAGELFF
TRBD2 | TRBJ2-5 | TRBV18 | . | TGTGCCAGCTCTCCTCGGGAGGTTACAGGAGAGACCCAGTACTTC | CASSPREVTGETQYF
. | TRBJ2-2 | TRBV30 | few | TGTGCCTGTCCGGCCAGGACGAACACCGGGGAGCTGTTTTTT | CACPARTNTGELFF
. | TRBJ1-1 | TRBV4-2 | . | TGTGCCAGCAGCCAAGACGCAGGGGATGCCATGAACACTGAAGCTTTCTTT | CASSQDAGDAMNTEAFF
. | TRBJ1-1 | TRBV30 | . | TGTGCCTGGAGTCTACAGGGCTTGAGAGCTGAAGCTTTCTTT | CAWSLQGLRAEAFF
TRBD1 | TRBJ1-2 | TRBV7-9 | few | TGTGCCAGCGGGCGGGACAGCTATGGCTACACCTTC | CASGRDSYGYTF
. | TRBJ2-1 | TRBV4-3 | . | TGCGCCAGCAGCCAGACGTCGGGGGGCTTGGGTCACAATGAGCAGTTCTTC | CASSQTSGGLGHNEQFF
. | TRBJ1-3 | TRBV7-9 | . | TGTGCCAGCGGTAGGGATGCAAACTCTGGAAACACCATATATTTT | CASGRDANSGNTIYF
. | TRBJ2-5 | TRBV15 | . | TGTGCCACCAGCAGGAGTCCCTCCCAAGAGACCCAGTACTTC | CATSRSPSQETQYF
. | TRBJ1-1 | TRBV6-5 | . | TGTGCCAGCAGTTACGGCAGGACACTGATAGAAGCTTTCTTT | CASSYGRTLIEAFF
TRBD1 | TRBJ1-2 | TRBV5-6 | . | TGTGCCAGCAGCTTGGGGACAGGGAGGTATGGCTACACCTTC | CASSLGTGRYGYTF
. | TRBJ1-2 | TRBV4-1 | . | TGCGCCAGCAGCCGCCCGGGGGCTGGCTATGGCTACACCTTC | CASSRPGAGYGYTF
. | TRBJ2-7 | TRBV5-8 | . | TGTGCCAGCCGAAGGGGCAGCTCCTACGAGCAGTACTTC | CASRRGSSYEQYF
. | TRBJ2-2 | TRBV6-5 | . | TGTGCCAGCAGGCCCTCGGAGGGCCCCACCGGGGAGCTGTTTTTT | CASRPSEGPTGELFF
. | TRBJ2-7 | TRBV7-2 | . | TGTGCCAGCACCCAACTTAACGAGCAGTACTTC | CASTQLNEQYF
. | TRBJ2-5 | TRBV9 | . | TGTGCCAGCAGCCCACAACCCGGGCCGGGGGAGACCCAGTACTTC | CASSPQPGPGETQYF
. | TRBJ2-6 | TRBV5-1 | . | TGCGCCAGCAGTGGTTATCCTGGGGCCAACGTCCTGACTTTC | CASSGYPGANVLTF
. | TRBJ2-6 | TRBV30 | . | TGTGCCTGTTCCCTCCCGGGTTTTCGCCCCGGCTCTGGGGCCAACGTCCTGACTTTC | CACSLPGFRPGSGANVLTF
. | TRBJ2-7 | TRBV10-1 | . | TGCGCCAGCAGTGAAGAAGGGGCAGGCGGTGGGATTTACGAGCAGTACTTC | CASSEEGAGGGIYEQYF
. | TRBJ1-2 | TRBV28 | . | TGTGCCAGCAGTTGGACGGGGGCCTATGGCTACACCTTC | CASSWTGAYGYTF
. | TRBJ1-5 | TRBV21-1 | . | TGTGCCAGCAGCAAAGGCGCCCGGTCAGGTCCTCGTCCCAGGGATCAGCCCCAGCATTTT | CASSKGARSGPRPRDQPQHF
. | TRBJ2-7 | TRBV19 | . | TGTGCCAGTAGTATAGGCAGCTACGAGCAGTACTTC | CASSIGSYEQYF
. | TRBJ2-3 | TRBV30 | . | TGTGCCTGGAATAGGGTTTTTACAGATACGCAGTATTTT | CAWNRVFTDTQYF
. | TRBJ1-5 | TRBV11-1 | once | TGTGCCAGCAGCCAGGTAGCAGGGATATCGCCCCAGCATTTT | CASSQVAGISPQHF
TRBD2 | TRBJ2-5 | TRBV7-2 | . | TGTGCCAGCAGCTTCCAATCCAGGACTAGCGGGGAGACCCAGTACTTC | CASSFQSRTSGETQYF
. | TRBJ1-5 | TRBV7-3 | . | TGTGCCAGCAGCCCTGACGCGGGCGGGCAGCCCCAGCATTTT | CASSPDAGGQPQHF
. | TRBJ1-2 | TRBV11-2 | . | TGTGCCAGCAGCTCTTACAGGGCAAAGGGAGTCTATGGCTACACCTTC | CASSSYRAKGVYGYTF
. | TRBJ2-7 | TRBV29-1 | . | TGCAGCGTCGGGGGGCGATTAGCGGGCGAGCAGTACTTC | CSVGGRLAGEQYF
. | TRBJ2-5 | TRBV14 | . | TGTGCCAGCAGCCATGGAGCGGCAAAAGAGACCCAGTACTTC | CASSHGAAKETQYF
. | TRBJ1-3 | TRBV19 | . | TGTGCCAGTATTTCCAGGTGGCAAGGAAACACCATATATTTT | CASISRWQGNTIYF
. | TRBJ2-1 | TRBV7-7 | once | TGTGCCAGCAGCTTGGGCTTGTCGCAGGGAGAGGATGAGCTCTTC | CASSLGLSQGEDELF
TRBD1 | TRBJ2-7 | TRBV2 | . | TGTGCCAGCAGGTTGTTACAGGGGGCTTTGGGGGCGGGCCATGGCGAGCAGTACTTC | CASRLLQGALGAGHGEQYF
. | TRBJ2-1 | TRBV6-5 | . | TGTGCCAGCAGTTACGGGGGCCCCAGGGAGCAGTTCTTC | CASSYGGPREQFF
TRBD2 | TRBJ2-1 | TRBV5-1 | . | TGCGCCAGCACCCCAGCTAGCGGTTACAATGAGCAGTTCTTC | CASTPASGYNEQFF
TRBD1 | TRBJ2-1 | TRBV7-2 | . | TGTGCCAGCAGCTCTTGGGGGACAGGGGTCAATGAGCAGTTCTTC | CASSSWGTGVNEQFF
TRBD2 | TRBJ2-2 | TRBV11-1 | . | TGTGCCAGCAGCCCCGGTGAAGCGGGAACCGGGGAGCTGTTTTTT | CASSPGEAGTGELFF
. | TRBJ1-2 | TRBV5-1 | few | TGCGCCAGCAGCTTGGCCGCAGATTCCTATGGCTACACCTTC | CASSLAADSYGYTF
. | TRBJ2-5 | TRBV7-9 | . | TGTGCCAGCAGCTTCCATGAAGAGACCCAGTACTTC | CASSFHEETQYF